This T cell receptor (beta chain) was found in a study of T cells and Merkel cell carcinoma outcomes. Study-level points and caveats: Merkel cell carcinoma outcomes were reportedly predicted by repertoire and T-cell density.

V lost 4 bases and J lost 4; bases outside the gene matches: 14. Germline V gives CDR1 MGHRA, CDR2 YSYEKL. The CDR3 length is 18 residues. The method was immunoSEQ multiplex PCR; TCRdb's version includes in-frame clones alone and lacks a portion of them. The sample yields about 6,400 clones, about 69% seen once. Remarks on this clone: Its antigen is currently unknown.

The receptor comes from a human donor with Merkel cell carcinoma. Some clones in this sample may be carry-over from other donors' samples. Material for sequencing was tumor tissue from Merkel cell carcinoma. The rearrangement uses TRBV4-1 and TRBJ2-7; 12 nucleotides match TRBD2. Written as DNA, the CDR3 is TGCGCCAGCAGCCTCAGCCTTACGACTAGCGGGAGTGCTTACGAGCAGTACTTC. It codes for CASSLSLTTSGSAYEQYF.